One sample yielded the 18 T cell receptor beta chains listed below, sequenced in a study of blood T cell repertoires in COVID-19. The protocol was immunoSEQ multiplex PCR, while the TCRdb copy is restricted to in-frame clones and leaves out a portion. The data contain roughly 120,000 clones, 60% to 85% of them seen just once; the ten biggest clones take up roughly 2%. The sample consisted of peripheral blood. The receptors here all came from a man aged 70-80 years with acute or convalescent COVID-19.

The rearrangement links TRBV5-4 to TRBJ1-1, with a possible D match to TRBD1 (6 bases). The germline gives CDR1 SGHNT, CDR2 YYREEE (reference sequence). Trimming left V 3 bases short and J 1 base short, with 10 bases between. The CDR3 covers 14 residues. In DNA form, the CDR3 reads TGTGCCAGCAGCTGGGGGGGCGAGAACACTGAAGCTTTCTTT. Its protein is CASSWGGENTEAFF.

The chain joins TRBV9 to TRBJ2-1; possibly TRBD1 for D (5 bases). CDR1 is SGDLS, CDR2 YYNGEE, per germline. This CDR3 region has 14 residues. Trimming took 2 bases from V and 8 from J, leaving 14 bases between them. The CDR3 sequence is CASSVTLRGDEQFF. Here the CDR3 DNA reads TGTGCCAGCAGCGTCACACTAAGGGGTGATGAGCAGTTCTTC.

This sequence joins TRBV5-1 and TRBJ2-4, with 9 bases aligning to TRBD1. This CDR3 is built from 15 residues. With V trimmed by 4 bases and J by 6 bases, 8 bases remained unmatched. CDR1 and CDR2 (germline): SGHRS, YFSETQ. The CDR3 coding sequence is TGCGCCAGCAGCGACATACAGGGGGCGGCAAACATTCAGTACTTC. Protein product: CASSDIQGAANIQYF.

This clone turned up a few times. The chain combines TRBV12-3 or TRBV12-4 with TRBJ1-2; 7 bases map to TRBD1. The V segment lost 6 bases and the J segment 6 bases; nucleotides outside the gene matches: 4. The length of the CDR3 is 12 residues. CDR3 DNA sequence: TGTGCCAGCAGCAGGGGGGTGGATGGCTACACCTTC. Translating gives CASSRGVDGYTF.

J is TRBJ2-7 and V is TRBV6-5; possible D gene TRBD2, 5 bases. This CDR3 has 13 amino acids. Germline CDR1 reads MNHEY; CDR2 reads SVGAGI. Trimming left V 6 bases short and J 5 bases short, with 14 bases between. CDR3 loop: CASSLDRADEQYF. CDR3 nucleotide sequence: TGTGCCAGCAGCCTTGACCGAGCGGACGAGCAGTACTTC.

The rearrangement links TRBV3-1 (or the pseudogene TRBV3-2) to TRBJ1-1, with D possibly being TRBD1 (6 bases). CDR1 and CDR2 (germline): LGHDT, YNNKEL (reference sequence). V was cut by 1 base and J by 1 base, with 13 bases left in between. This CDR3 spans 16 amino acids. CDR3 bases: TGTGCCAGCAGCCAAGTTTTAAGGACAGCGAACACTGAAGCTTTCTTT. Amino acid sequence: CASSQVLRTANTEAFF.

This chain connects TRBV16 to TRBJ1-1, with a possible D match to TRBD1 (5 bases). This CDR3 region has 13 residues. The germline V and J ends were trimmed by 4 bases and 8 bases, with 14 bases remaining between them. Germline values: CDR1 KGHSY, CDR2 FQNENV. CDR3 sequence reads: CASSPLGGVEAFF. DNA of the CDR3: TGTGCCAGCAGCCCCCTGGGAGGGGTCGAAGCTTTCTTT. The full variable domain, its missing parts supplied by reference TRBV16 and TRBJ1-1, is GEEVAQTPKHLVRGEGQKAKLYCAPIKGHSYVFWYQQVLKNEFKFLISFQNENVFDETGMPKERFSAKCLPNSPCSLEIQATKLEDSAVYFCASSPLGGVEAFFGQGTRLTVV.

The rearrangement links TRBV5-1 to TRBJ2-1; TRBD1 agrees at 7 bases. V shed 5 bases and J 9 bases; nucleotides not matched to a gene: 11. The CDR3 spans 14 residues. Germline assignment: CDR1 SGHRS and CDR2 YFSETQ. The CDR3 DNA reads as TGCGCCAGCAGTTACATCAGACAGGGTCGTGAGCAGTTCTTC. Protein: CASSYIRQGREQFF. Based on the CDR3 plus reference TRBV5-1 and TRBJ2-1, the full variable domain is KAGVTQTPRYLIKTRGQQVTLSCSPISGHRSVSWYQQTPGQGLQFLFEYFSETQRNKGNFPGRFSGRQFSNSRSEMNVSTLELGDSALYLCASSYIRQGREQFFGPGTRLTVL.

The V call is TRBV5-1, the J call TRBJ2-5; 7 positions match TRBD1. The V gene's germline CDR1 is SGHRS and CDR2 YFSETQ. V dropped 5 bases and J dropped 4; count of bases not matched to a gene: 17. This CDR3 spans 17 amino acids. The CDR3 nucleotides read TGCGCCAGCAGGACAGGGACCTTTTCTATGAGGCTAGAGACCCAGTACTTC. Its translation is CASRTGTFSMRLETQYF.

This sequence joins TRBV5-1 and TRBJ1-5; 9 nucleotides align to TRBD1. CDR1 is SGHRS and CDR2 is YFSETQ in the germline V gene. J gave up 6 bases and V 0 bases, and 1 base lay outside the gene matches. This CDR3 is 14 amino acids long. The CDR3 DNA follows: TGCGCCAGCAGCTTGGGACAGGGGGGTCAGCCCCAGCATTTT. Protein sequence: CASSLGQGGQPQHF.

V gene TRBV18 combines with J gene TRBJ1-4; D perhaps matches TRBD1 (5 bases). V gave up 6 bases and J gave up 3 bases, with 14 bases separating them. CDR3 length: 15 amino acids. Germline V CDR1 and CDR2: KGHSH, LQKENI. CDR3 loop: CASSNPGRANEKLFF. The CDR3 DNA sequence: TGTGCCAGCTCGAACCCAGGGAGGGCTAATGAAAAACTGTTTTTT.

The rearrangement links TRBV6-1 to TRBJ1-5; 7 bases align to TRBD1. CDR1 and CDR2 (germline): MNHNS, SASEGT. CDR3 length: 15 residues. With V trimmed by 1 base and J by 3 bases, 3 bases remained unmatched. CDR3 DNA: TGTGCCAGCAGTGAAGGGGACAGCGTCAATCAGCCCCAGCATTTT. Translated, it gives CASSEGDSVNQPQHF.

The V call is TRBV11-1, the J call TRBJ2-4; 7 bases fit TRBD1. V gave up 1 base and J gave up 9 bases; unmatched junction bases: 6. CDR1 is SGHAT, CDR2 FQDESV, per germline (reference sequence). The CDR3 consists of 14 residues. For the CDR3, the DNA is TGTGCCAGCAGCTTAGGGGGACAGCCTCCCATTCAGTACTTC. Translation: CASSLGGQPPIQYF.

The V and J genes are TRBV7-7 and TRBJ2-1; TRBD2 agrees at 7 bases. Trimming removed 2 bases from V and 3 bases from J; junction bases left unmatched: 7. The germline V gene encodes CDR1 SSHAT and CDR2 FNYEAQ (reference sequence). The CDR3 is 16 amino acids. CDR3 sequence (DNA): TGTGCCAGCAGCTTATATCCGGCGGGGGTCTACAATGAGCAGTTCTTC. It specifies CASSLYPAGVYNEQFF.

A single count supports this clone. This chain connects TRBV4-3 to TRBJ2-5, with 9 bases aligning to TRBD2. In germline, CDR1 is LGHNA, CDR2 YSLEER. CDR3 length equals 16 residues. The trim removed 1 base at V and 4 bases at J, leaving 7 bases unmatched. CDR3 residues: CASSQVLGGGGETQYF. The CDR3 nucleotides read TGCGCCAGCAGCCAAGTATTGGGCGGGGGGGGAGAGACCCAGTACTTC.

This rearrangement joins TRBV7-8 to TRBJ1-1, with unresolved D. This CDR3 spans 15 amino acids. Trimming pared 0 bases from V and 1 base from J, leaving 9 bases between. The V gene's germline CDR1 is SGHVS and CDR2 FQNEAQ. The CDR3 DNA reads TGTGCCAGCAGCTTAGCCCTTAGTGGGAACACTGAAGCTTTCTTT. It translates to CASSLALSGNTEAFF. The whole variable domain, filled in from reference TRBV7-8 and TRBJ1-1, reads GAGVSQSPRYKVAKRGQDVALRCDPISGHVSLFWYQQALGQGPEFLTYFQNEAQLDKSGLPSDRFFAERPEGSVSTLKIQRTQQEDSAVYLCASSLALSGNTEAFFGQGTRLTVV.

The table lists this clone with many counts. DNA of the CDR3: TGTGCCAGCTCACCAGAACAGAACTATGGCTACACCTTC. This sequence encodes CASSPEQNYGYTF. V and J are TRBV18 and TRBJ1-2; D is unclear. The CDR3 is made up of 13 amino acids. V gave up 2 bases and J gave up 2 bases, with 6 bases separating them. Per germline, CDR1 KGHSH and CDR2 LQKENI.

This clone was observed a single time. Other DNA sequences from this sample encode an identical CDR3 as well. The chain's CDR3 is CASSPQMNTEAFF. The CDR3 bases are TGTGCCAGCAGCCCACAAATGAACACTGAAGCTTTCTTT. This rearrangement joins TRBV7-3 to TRBJ1-1; D gene ambiguous. The length of the CDR3 is 13 residues. V lost 5 bases and J lost 0, with 7 bases in between. The germline V gene encodes CDR1 SGHTA and CDR2 FQGTGA.